This T cell receptor beta chain was identified in a study of Ad26.COV2.S vaccination and SARS-CoV-2 variants. Only in-frame clones appear in the TCRdb table, and some are missing; sequencing was by immunoSEQ multiplex PCR. The profile shows around 450,000 clones, approximately 89% of them singletons. Trimming left V 0 bases short and J 7 bases short, with 20 bases between. The CDR3 totals 16 residues. Germline V gene sequence: CDR1 SGHNT, CDR2 YYREEE (reference sequence). Treatment indicated: 19 received Ad26.COV2.S at low or high dose, single or two shots; about 5 received placebo; per-sample allocation not given. On day 63 after the first injection, vaccine and placebo recipients gave samples.

The J gene is TRBJ2-7, the V gene TRBV5-4, with unresolved D. The source of this sequence is a person between 18 and 65 years old who received the Ad26.COV2.S COVID-19 vaccine or a placebo. Sequenced material: peripheral blood, taken in a trial of Ad26.COV2.S vaccine versus placebo. The CDR3 DNA reads as TGTGCCAGCAGCTTGGCCCTGCGGTCCTACAAGAGGGAGCAGTACTTC. Its protein product is CASSLALRSYKREQYF. The whole variable domain, filled in from reference TRBV5-4 and TRBJ2-7, reads ETGVTQSPTHLIKTRGQQVTLRCSSQSGHNTVSWYQQALGQGPQFIFQYYREEENGRGNFPPRFSGLQFPNYSSELNVNALELDDSALYLCASSLALRSYKREQYFGPGTRLTVT.